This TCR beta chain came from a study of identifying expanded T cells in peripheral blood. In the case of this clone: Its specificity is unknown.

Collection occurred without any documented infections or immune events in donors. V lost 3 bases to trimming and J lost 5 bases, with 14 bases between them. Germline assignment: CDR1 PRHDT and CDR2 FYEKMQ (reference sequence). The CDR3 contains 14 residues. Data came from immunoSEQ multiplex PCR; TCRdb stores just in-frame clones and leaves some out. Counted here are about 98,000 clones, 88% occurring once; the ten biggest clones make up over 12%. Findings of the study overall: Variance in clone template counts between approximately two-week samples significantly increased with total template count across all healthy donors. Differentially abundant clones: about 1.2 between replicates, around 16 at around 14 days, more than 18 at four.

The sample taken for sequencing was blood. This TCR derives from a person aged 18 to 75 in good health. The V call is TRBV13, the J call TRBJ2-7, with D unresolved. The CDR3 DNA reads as TGTGCCAGCAGCTTCACGTCCGGGTCAGACGAGCAGTACTTC. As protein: CASSFTSGSDEQYF.